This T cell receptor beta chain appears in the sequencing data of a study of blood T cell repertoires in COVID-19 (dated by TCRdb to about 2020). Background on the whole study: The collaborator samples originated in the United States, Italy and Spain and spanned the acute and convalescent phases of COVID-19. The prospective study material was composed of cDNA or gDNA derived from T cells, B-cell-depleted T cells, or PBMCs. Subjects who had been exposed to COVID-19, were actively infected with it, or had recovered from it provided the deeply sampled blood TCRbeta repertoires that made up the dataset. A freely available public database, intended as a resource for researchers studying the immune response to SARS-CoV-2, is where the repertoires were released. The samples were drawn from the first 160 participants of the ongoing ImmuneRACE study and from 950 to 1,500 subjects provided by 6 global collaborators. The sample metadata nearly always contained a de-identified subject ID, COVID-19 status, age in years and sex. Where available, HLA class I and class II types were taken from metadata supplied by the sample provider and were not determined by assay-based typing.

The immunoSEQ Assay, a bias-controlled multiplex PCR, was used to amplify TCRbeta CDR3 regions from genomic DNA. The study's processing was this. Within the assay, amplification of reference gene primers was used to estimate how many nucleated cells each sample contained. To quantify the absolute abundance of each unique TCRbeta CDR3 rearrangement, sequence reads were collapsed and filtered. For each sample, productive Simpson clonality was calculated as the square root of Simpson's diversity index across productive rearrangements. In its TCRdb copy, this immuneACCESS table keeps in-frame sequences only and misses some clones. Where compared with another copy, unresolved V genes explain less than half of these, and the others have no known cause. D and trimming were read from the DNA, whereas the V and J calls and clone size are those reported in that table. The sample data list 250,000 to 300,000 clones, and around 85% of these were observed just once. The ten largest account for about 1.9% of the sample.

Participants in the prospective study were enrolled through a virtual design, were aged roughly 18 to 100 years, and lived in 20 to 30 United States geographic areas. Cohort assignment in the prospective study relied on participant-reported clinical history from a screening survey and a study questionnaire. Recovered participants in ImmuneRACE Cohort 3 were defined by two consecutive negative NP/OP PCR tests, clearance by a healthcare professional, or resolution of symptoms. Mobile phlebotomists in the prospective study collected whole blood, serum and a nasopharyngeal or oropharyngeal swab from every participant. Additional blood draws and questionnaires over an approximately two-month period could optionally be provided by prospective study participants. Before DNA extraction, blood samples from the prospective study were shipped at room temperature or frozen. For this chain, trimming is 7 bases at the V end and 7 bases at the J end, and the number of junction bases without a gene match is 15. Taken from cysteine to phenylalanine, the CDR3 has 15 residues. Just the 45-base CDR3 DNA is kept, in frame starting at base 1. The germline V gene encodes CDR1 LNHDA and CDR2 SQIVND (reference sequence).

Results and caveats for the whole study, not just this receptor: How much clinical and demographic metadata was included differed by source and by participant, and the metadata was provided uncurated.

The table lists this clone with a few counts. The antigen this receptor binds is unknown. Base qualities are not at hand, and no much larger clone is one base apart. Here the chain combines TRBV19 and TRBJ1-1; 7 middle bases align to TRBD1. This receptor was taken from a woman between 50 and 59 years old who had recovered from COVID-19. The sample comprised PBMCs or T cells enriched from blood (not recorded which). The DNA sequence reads TGTGCCAGTACGAGAATCAGACAGGGCGAAGGTGAAGCTTTCTTT. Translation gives CASTRIRQGEGEAFF.